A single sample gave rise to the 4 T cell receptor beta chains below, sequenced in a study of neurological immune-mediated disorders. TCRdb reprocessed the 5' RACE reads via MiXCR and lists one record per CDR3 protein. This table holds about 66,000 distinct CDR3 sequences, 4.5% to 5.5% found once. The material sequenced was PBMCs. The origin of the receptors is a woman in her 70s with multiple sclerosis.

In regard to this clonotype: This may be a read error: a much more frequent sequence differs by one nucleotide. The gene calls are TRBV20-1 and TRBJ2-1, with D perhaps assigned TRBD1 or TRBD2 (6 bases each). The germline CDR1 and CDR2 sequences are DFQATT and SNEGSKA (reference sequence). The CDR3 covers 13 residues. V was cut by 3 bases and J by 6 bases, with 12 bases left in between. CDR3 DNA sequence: TGCAGTGCTAGGGGGGGCGCCTTCAATGAGCAGTTCTTC. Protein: CSARGGAFNEQFF.

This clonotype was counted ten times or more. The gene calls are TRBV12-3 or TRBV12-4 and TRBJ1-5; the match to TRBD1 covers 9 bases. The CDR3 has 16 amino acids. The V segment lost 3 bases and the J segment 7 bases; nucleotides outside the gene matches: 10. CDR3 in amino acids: CASSFALRQGGQPQHF. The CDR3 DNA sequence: TGTGCCAGCAGTTTCGCCTTACGACAGGGGGGCCAGCCCCAGCATTTT.

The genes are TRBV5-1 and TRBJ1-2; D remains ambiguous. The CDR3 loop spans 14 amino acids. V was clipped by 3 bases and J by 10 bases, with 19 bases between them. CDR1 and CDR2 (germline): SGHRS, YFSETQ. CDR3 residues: CASSYPEGPEDYTF. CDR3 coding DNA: TGCGCCAGCAGCTACCCCGAGGGCCCTGAGGACTACACCTTC.

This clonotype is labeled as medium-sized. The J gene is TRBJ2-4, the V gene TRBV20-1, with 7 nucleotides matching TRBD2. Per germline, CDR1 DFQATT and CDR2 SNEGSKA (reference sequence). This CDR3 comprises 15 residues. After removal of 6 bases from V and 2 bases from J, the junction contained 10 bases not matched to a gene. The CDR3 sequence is CSASRGGATKNIQYF. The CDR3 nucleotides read TGCAGTGCGTCGCGGGGAGGGGCGACCAAAAACATTCAGTACTTC.